This T cell receptor (beta chain) is drawn from a study of naive and memory T cell subsets. Both TRBC1 and TRBC2 were covered by a beta constant-region primer of two equimolar oligonucleotides. TCRdb passed the UMI-ligation and nested PCR reads through MiXCR, listing each CDR3 protein once. Here the sample spans 150,000 or so distinct CDR3 sequences, about 18% being singletons. J gave up 6 bases and V 1 base, and 7 bases lay outside the gene matches. Per the germline V gene, CDR1 is DFQATT and CDR2 is SNEGSKA (reference sequence). CDR3 size: 14 residues. This rearrangement joins TRBV20-1 to TRBJ1-2; 8 bases fit TRBD1. This TCR derives from a human donor in good health. Material: naive CD4+ T cells from blood. This chain's CDR3 is CSARGTGFKDGYTF. CDR3 sequence (DNA): TGCAGTGCTAGAGGGACAGGGTTCAAGGATGGCTACACCTTC.